A single sample is the source of the 27 T cell receptor beta chains below, sequenced in a study of Ad26.COV2.S vaccination and SARS-CoV-2 variants. The repertoire was sequenced with immunoSEQ multiplex PCR; TCRdb's copy has only in-frame clones and lacks some. Found here are about 400,000 clones, over 75% of them singletons; the top ten hold 1.5% to 2%. Treatment in this sample: about 20 received Ad26.COV2.S at low or high dose, single or two shots; 5 received placebo; per-sample allocation not given. Samples were taken on day 63 after the first vaccine or placebo injection. The sequencing here drew on peripheral blood, taken in a trial of Ad26.COV2.S vaccine versus placebo. The receptors come from a person between 18 and 65 years old who received the Ad26.COV2.S COVID-19 vaccine or a placebo.

The V and J genes are TRBV19 and TRBJ1-2, with D perhaps TRBD1 (6 bases). The germline CDR1 and CDR2 sequences are LNHDA and SQIVND (reference sequence). V lost 8 bases to trimming and J lost 8 bases, with 24 bases between them. The CDR3 runs 15 residues. CDR3 bases: TGTGCCAGTCACCTAGGTGGGGACACCCACGGAGGCTACACCTTC. Its protein product is CASHLGGDTHGGYTF.

This sequence joins TRBV7-2 and TRBJ2-1, with D possibly being TRBD1 (6 bases). The germline V gene has CDR1 SGHTA and CDR2 FQGNSA. V lost 6 bases, J lost 5 bases, and 11 bases lay in between. The CDR3 totals 13 residues. DNA of the CDR3: TGTGCCAGCAGGTTGGGGGCAAACAATGAGCAGTTCTTC. It encodes CASRLGANNEQFF.

The rearrangement joins TRBV5-1 to TRBJ1-5, with 8 bases identical to TRBD1. CDR3 length: 14 residues. Trimming took 3 bases from V and 3 from J; bases not matched to a gene: 2. Germline lookup yields CDR1 SGHRS and CDR2 YFSETQ. As DNA, the CDR3 is TGCGCCAGCAGCTCGGGACAGGCCAATCAGCCCCAGCATTTT. Translation gives CASSSGQANQPQHF.

This clone has just a few counts. The genes are TRBV29-1 and TRBJ1-1, with TRBD1 as a possible D gene (5 bases). CDR3 length: 14 amino acids. With 7 bases removed from V and 4 bases from J, the gap between germline ends came to 19 bases. Per the germline V gene, CDR1 is SQVTM and CDR2 is ANQGSEA. The CDR3 protein is CSARRSGGSTEAFF. The CDR3 DNA is TGCAGCGCCCGACGTTCTGGGGGTAGCACTGAAGCTTTCTTT.

In this sample, this clone turned up many times. V gene TRBV6-1 combines with J gene TRBJ1-6, with a weak D call TRBD1 (6 bases). The CDR3 length is 15 residues. V was clipped by 3 bases and J by 8 bases, with 14 bases between them. From germline, CDR1 is MNHNS and CDR2 SASEGT. The CDR3 spells CASSEPAAGDSPLHF. The DNA of the CDR3 is TGTGCCAGCAGTGAGCCAGCGGCAGGGGATTCACCCCTCCACTTT.

The chain joins TRBV9 to TRBJ2-1, with TRBD2 identical over 12 bases. The ends lost 0 bases at V and 7 bases at J; junction bases unmatched: 8. The CDR3 contains 17 residues. The germline V gene encodes CDR1 SGDLS and CDR2 YYNGEE. This chain's CDR3 is CASSVAWGLAGGNEQFF. The CDR3 nucleotides are TGTGCCAGCAGCGTAGCTTGGGGGCTAGCGGGAGGGAATGAGCAGTTCTTC.

The rearrangement uses TRBV2 and TRBJ2-1, with TRBD1 as a possible D gene (6 bases). The CDR3 is 14 amino acids. Germline V lookup: CDR1 SNHLY, CDR2 FYNNEI. The V end lost 5 bases, the J end lost 3 bases, and 11 bases lay between the germline ends. CDR3 in DNA: TGTGCCAGCAGTTCCAGACAGGTCTACAATGAGCAGTTCTTC. Protein product: CASSSRQVYNEQFF.

This chain connects TRBV19 to TRBJ1-5; D gene unclear. There are 14 residues in the CDR3. The V end was cut by 0 bases, the J end by 0 bases, with 3 bases between. Germline lookup yields CDR1 LNHDA and CDR2 SQIVND (reference sequence). The CDR3 here is CASSIENSNQPQHF. The CDR3 DNA reads TGTGCCAGTAGTATAGAGAATAGCAATCAGCCCCAGCATTTT.

The genes are TRBV7-9 and TRBJ1-1; D gene unclear. The CDR3 totals 13 residues. The germline V and J ends were trimmed by 5 bases and 0 bases, with 7 bases remaining between them. Germline lookup yields CDR1 SEHNR and CDR2 FQNEAQ (reference sequence). The CDR3 here is CASSQSVNTEAFF. CDR3 DNA sequence: TGTGCCAGCAGCCAAAGCGTGAACACTGAAGCTTTCTTT.

The V gene is TRBV5-1, the J gene TRBJ2-7, with 10 bases identical to TRBD2. This CDR3 region has 15 residues. Germline loops: CDR1 SGHRS, CDR2 YFSETQ. The V and J ends lost 4 bases and 2 bases, in that order; junction bases with no gene match: 6. DNA for the CDR3: TGCGCCAGCAGCCCAAGGACTAGCGGAACCTACGAGCAGTACTTC. The encoded protein is CASSPRTSGTYEQYF.

The J gene is TRBJ2-3, the V gene TRBV11-1; D is uncertain. There are 12 residues in the CDR3. Germline loops: CDR1 SGHAT, CDR2 FQDESV (reference sequence). The V gene lost 9 bases and the J gene lost 5 bases, with 12 bases spanning the gap. The DNA of the CDR3 is TGTGCCAGTAGGGAACTGGAAGATACGCAGTATTTT. This sequence encodes CASRELEDTQYF.

The gene calls are TRBV6-1 and TRBJ1-5; the D is unclear. V shed 0 bases and J shed 8 bases, with 11 bases lying between them. This CDR3 is 14 amino acids long. Looked up from germline, CDR1 is MNHNS and CDR2 is SASEGT. CDR3 amino acids: CASSEALSSKPQHF. The CDR3 DNA follows: TGTGCCAGCAGTGAAGCATTGAGCTCTAAGCCCCAGCATTTT.

The chain joins TRBV7-2 to TRBJ1-3, with 9 bases matching TRBD1. The V and J ends lost 3 bases and 2 bases, in that order; junction bases with no gene match: 2. Germline CDR1 is SGHTA and CDR2 is FQGNSA. This CDR3 has 15 residues. The CDR3 reads CASSFTGGTGNTIYF. Written as DNA, the CDR3 is TGTGCCAGCAGCTTTACAGGGGGCACTGGAAACACCATATATTTT.

This clone has only a few counts. This chain connects TRBV5-1 to TRBJ1-6; D is ambiguous. CDR3 length: 13 residues. V gave up 4 bases and J gave up 9 bases, with 11 bases separating them. Per the germline V gene, CDR1 is SGHRS and CDR2 is YFSETQ. CDR3 protein: CASSLDEGSPLHF. CDR3 coding DNA: TGCGCCAGCAGCCTAGACGAGGGTTCACCCCTCCACTTT.

The rearrangement joins TRBV19 to TRBJ1-1, with 8 bases aligning to TRBD1. V lost 3 bases to trimming and J lost 1 base; unmatched junction nucleotides: 4. Germline V lookup: CDR1 LNHDA, CDR2 SQIVND (reference sequence). The CDR3 spans 15 residues. CDR3 sequence: CASSIDRGTNTEAFF. CDR3 nucleotide sequence: TGTGCCAGTAGTATCGACAGGGGCACGAACACTGAAGCTTTCTTT.

The sample holds one count of this clone. The rearrangement uses TRBV4-1 and TRBJ2-1; the D gene is possibly TRBD2 (7 bases). CDR1 is MGHRA and CDR2 is YSYEKL in the germline V gene. Trimming took off 4 bases at V and 10 bases at J, with 14 bases between the two ends. This CDR3 has 13 residues. In DNA form, the CDR3 reads TGCGCCAGCAGCCGGAACAGGGAGGGAGAGCAGTTCTTC. This codes for CASSRNREGEQFF.

This clone is a singleton in its sample. The V gene is TRBV24-1, the J gene TRBJ2-1, with 7 bases that match TRBD2. Germline CDR1 reads KGHDR; CDR2 reads SFDVKD. J was trimmed by 8 bases and V by 5 bases; bases with no gene match: 11. The CDR3 consists of 15 residues. CDR3 DNA sequence: TGTGCCACCAGTGCGGAAGGGAGGGCCTTTGATGAGCAGTTCTTC. Translation gives CATSAEGRAFDEQFF.

The chain has TRBV3-1 (or the pseudogene TRBV3-2) and TRBJ2-5, with a possible D match to TRBD2 (5 bases). The CDR3 loop spans 12 amino acids. Trimming removed 1 base at V and 6 bases at J, with 6 bases between. Germline V gene sequence: CDR1 LGHDT, CDR2 YNNKEL (reference sequence). CDR3 amino acids: CASSQVAKTQYF. As DNA, the CDR3 is TGTGCCAGCAGCCAAGTAGCGAAGACCCAGTACTTC.

The genes are TRBV18 and TRBJ2-1; no firm D call. With 5 bases removed from V and 6 bases from J, the gap between germline ends came to 14 bases. The CDR3 is 14 residues long. Germline CDR1 and CDR2: KGHSH and LQKENI. CDR3 sequence: CASSEAVPGNEQFF. Written as DNA, the CDR3 is TGTGCCAGCTCAGAGGCGGTGCCGGGCAATGAGCAGTTCTTC.

This clone has just one count. The V gene is TRBV5-4, the J gene TRBJ2-1; 7 positions agree with TRBD2. Losses at the gene ends were 4 bases for V and 14 bases for J; bases not matched to a gene: 12. Germline CDR1 and CDR2: SGHNT and YYREEE (reference sequence). The CDR3 extends over 13 amino acids. CDR3 in amino acids: CASSLPGLGVKFF. Here the CDR3 DNA reads TGTGCCAGCAGCCTACCAGGACTAGGCGTTAAGTTCTTC.

The rearrangement links TRBV4-1 to TRBJ2-1; TRBD2 matches at 7 bases. V trimming: 0 bases; J trimming: 4 bases; junction bases outside the gene matches: 3. Per the germline V gene, CDR1 is MGHRA and CDR2 is YSYEKL. The CDR3 length is 15 residues. As DNA, the CDR3 is TGCGCCAGCAGCCAAGATAGGACTAGTTACAATGAGCAGTTCTTC. As protein: CASSQDRTSYNEQFF.

This chain links TRBV7-9 with TRBJ2-1; D remains ambiguous. V dropped 5 bases and J dropped 9 bases, with 17 bases sitting between them. Germline CDR1 and CDR2: SEHNR and FQNEAQ (reference sequence). The CDR3 extends over 14 amino acids. The CDR3 here is CASSPNPLYPEQFF. The CDR3 coding sequence is TGTGCCAGCAGCCCTAACCCCCTATACCCTGAGCAGTTCTTC.

This clone showed up just a few times. The chain joins TRBV5-6 to TRBJ2-2, with 8 nucleotides matching TRBD1. The CDR3 has 17 amino acids. Germline V gene sequence: CDR1 SGHDT, CDR2 YYEEEE. Trimming at V came to 3 bases and at J to 7 bases, leaving 14 bases not matched to a gene. Here the CDR3 reads CASSWPRGRNTGGELFF. DNA for the CDR3: TGTGCCAGCAGCTGGCCCAGGGGGCGCAATACTGGCGGGGAGCTGTTTTTT.

V gene TRBV30 combines with J gene TRBJ1-5; TRBD1 aligns across 10 bases. This CDR3 region has 15 residues. Germline V gene sequence: CDR1 GTSNPN, CDR2 SVGIG (reference sequence). Trimming at V came to 3 bases and at J to 6 bases, leaving 8 bases not matched to a gene. The CDR3 sequence is CAWSPRDRGSQPQHF. The DNA of the CDR3 is TGTGCCTGGAGCCCCCGGGACAGGGGTAGTCAGCCCCAGCATTTT.

The chain couples TRBV30 to TRBJ2-7, with 7 bases aligning to TRBD2. Germline V gene lookup returns CDR1 GTSNPN and CDR2 SVGIG (reference sequence). Losses at the gene ends were 0 bases for V and 1 base for J; bases not matched to a gene: 6. The CDR3 loop spans 15 amino acids. CDR3 sequence: CAWSVGRRESYEQYF. CDR3 DNA: TGTGCCTGGAGTGTAGGTCGGCGGGAGTCCTACGAGCAGTACTTC. The whole variable domain, remainder taken from reference TRBV30 and TRBJ2-7, is SQTIHQWPATLVQPVGSPLSLECTVEGTSNPNLYWYRQAAGRGLQLLFYSVGIGQISSEVPQNLSASRPQDRQFILSSKKLLLSDSGFYLCAWSVGRRESYEQYFGPGTRLTVT.

In nucleotides, the CDR3 is TGTGCCAGCAGCTTAGGCTCTGTCCGTGAGACCCAGTACTTC. This encodes CASSLGSVRETQYF. This chain links TRBV11-3 with TRBJ2-5; no clear D gene. The CDR3 has 14 amino acids. V was trimmed by 1 base and J by 5 bases, leaving 11 bases between them. CDR1 and CDR2 (germline): SGHNT, YENEEA.

The DNA for the CDR3 is TGTGCCAGCAGTGAAGCGCCTGGACAGGGGTATGGCTACACCTTC. It yields the protein CASSEAPGQGYGYTF. The chain links TRBV2 to TRBJ1-2; 9 bases are a match to TRBD1. Germline CDR1 SNHLY, CDR2 FYNNEI. The trim removed 0 bases at V and 5 bases at J, leaving 4 bases unmatched. The CDR3 contains 15 residues.